A selection of T cell receptor beta chains follows, all from one sample in a study of T cells in Graves' hyperthyroidism and ophthalmopathy. From the multiplex PCR reads, TCRdb called clonotypes with MiXCR, one entry per CDR3 protein. The data hold 600,000 or so distinct CDR3 sequences, with 15% to 20% observed a single time. The sequenced sample consisted of blood. The receptor set was obtained from a woman in her 30s with Graves' hyperthyroidism. Each CDR3 is given with its conserved first and last residue. D genes are given only for firm matches. Only part of the rows carry a size: once, few, many, or a class if the clone is expanded.

V: TRBV2
size: many
D: -
J: TRBJ1-3
length: 18
DNA: TGTGCCAGCAGTGAACAGGGTCGTTTTTCGTATTCTGGAAACACCATATATTTT
CDR3: CASSEQGRFSYSGNTIYF

V: TRBV29-1
size: -
D: -
J: TRBJ1-2
length: 12
DNA: TGCAGCGCGGGGAGTTGGAGCTATGGCTACACCTTC
CDR3: CSAGSWSYGYTF

V: TRBV29-1
size: -
D: -
J: TRBJ1-1
length: 14
DNA: TGCAGCGTTGATGGCTGGGGGCGGTACACTGAAGCTTTCTTT
CDR3: CSVDGWGRYTEAFF

V: TRBV3-1
size: many
D: TRBD1
J: TRBJ1-6
length: 12
DNA: TGTGCCAGCAGCCACGGGACAGCACCCCTCCACTTT
CDR3: CASSHGTAPLHF

V: TRBV12-3/TRBV12-4
size: -
D: TRBD2
J: TRBJ2-5
length: 15
DNA: TGTGCCAGCCTGATGAGCGGGAGGGAACAAGAGACCCAGTACTTC
CDR3: CASLMSGREQETQYF

V: TRBV20-1
size: few
D: -
J: TRBJ2-1
length: 16
DNA: TGCAGTGCTAGTGGAGGAGGCTTAAGCTCCTACAATGAGCAGTTCTTC
CDR3: CSASGGGLSSYNEQFF

V: TRBV12-3/TRBV12-4
size: -
D: TRBD1
J: TRBJ1-5
length: 13
DNA: TGTGCCGGCAGTTTAGACAGGGGTCAGCCCCAGCATTTT
CDR3: CAGSLDRGQPQHF

V: TRBV9
size: -
D: -
J: TRBJ2-7
length: 16
DNA: TGTGCCAGCAGCGTAGCCGCCCAGAGCTCCTACAATGAGCAGTACTTC
CDR3: CASSVAAQSSYNEQYF

V: TRBV11-3
size: many
D: -
J: TRBJ2-5
length: 15
DNA: TGTGCCAGCAGCCAAAGGCTGGCGGGTCAAGAGACCCAGTACTTC
CDR3: CASSQRLAGQETQYF

V: TRBV12-3/TRBV12-4
size: -
D: TRBD1
J: TRBJ2-1
length: 16
DNA: TGTGCCAGCTTGGCTCAAACAGGGGGCTACTACAATGAGCAGTTCTTC
CDR3: CASLAQTGGYYNEQFF

V: TRBV7-2
size: many
D: -
J: TRBJ2-1
length: 13
DNA: TGTGCCAGCAGCTCTCCCTTCTACAATGAGCAGTTCTTC
CDR3: CASSSPFYNEQFF

V: TRBV6-1
size: many
D: -
J: TRBJ2-7
length: 14
DNA: TGTGCCAGCCGCCCTTCGACGGCCTCCTACGAGCAGTACTTC
CDR3: CASRPSTASYEQYF

V: TRBV28
size: many
D: TRBD2
J: TRBJ2-1
length: 15
DNA: TGTGCCAGCAGTTTTGCCCGTGGACTAGCCGAGGAGCAGTTCTTC
CDR3: CASSFARGLAEEQFF

V: TRBV4-3
size: once
D: TRBD1
J: TRBJ2-4
length: 16
DNA: TGCGCCAGCAGCCTCGGGACAGGAGGGGCCAAAAACATTCAGTACTTC
CDR3: CASSLGTGGAKNIQYF

V: TRBV20-1
size: many
D: -
J: TRBJ2-7
length: 13
DNA: TGCAGTGCTAGAGGTCGGCAGTCCTACGAGCAGTACTTC
CDR3: CSARGRQSYEQYF

V: TRBV6-2/TRBV6-3
size: -
D: -
J: TRBJ2-7
length: 13
DNA: TGCGCCAGCAGTTCGACAAGATTATACGAGCAGTACTTC
CDR3: CASSSTRLYEQYF

V: TRBV6-9
size: -
D: TRBD2
J: TRBJ2-3
length: 17
DNA: TGTGCCAGCAGTTACTCTCGACTAGCGGGGGACACAGATACGCAGTATTTT
CDR3: CASSYSRLAGDTDTQYF

V: TRBV5-1
size: many
D: TRBD2
J: TRBJ2-2
length: 16
DNA: TGCGCCAGCAGCTCGGCGCGGGAGTCGAACACCGGGGAGCTGTTTTTT
CDR3: CASSSARESNTGELFF

V: TRBV29-1
size: -
D: -
J: TRBJ2-3
length: 12
DNA: TGCAGCGCTGACAGTCTCACAGATACGCAGTATTTT
CDR3: CSADSLTDTQYF

V: TRBV12-3/TRBV12-4
size: many
D: -
J: TRBJ1-5
length: 15
DNA: TGTGCCAGCAGTTTAAGGGGGGGGCGGCATCAGCCCCAGCATTTT
CDR3: CASSLRGGRHQPQHF

V: TRBV9
size: few
D: -
J: TRBJ2-6
length: 14
DNA: TGTGCCAGCAGCGCAGTCGCTGAGGCCAACGTCCTGACTTTC
CDR3: CASSAVAEANVLTF

V: TRBV6-4
size: -
D: -
J: TRBJ2-1
length: 15
DNA: TGTGCCAGCAGCTCTGACTTTTTCTCCTACAATGAGCAGTTCTTC
CDR3: CASSSDFFSYNEQFF

V: TRBV28
size: many
D: -
J: TRBJ1-5
length: 15
DNA: TGTGCCAGCAGTGATCGGCAGGGGTTCAATCAGCCCCAGCATTTT
CDR3: CASSDRQGFNQPQHF

V: TRBV6-1
size: few
D: -
J: TRBJ2-7
length: 14
DNA: TGTGCCAGCAGTTCTGGCAGGGACAATGGGGAGCAGTACTTC
CDR3: CASSSGRDNGEQYF

V: TRBV2
size: many
D: -
J: TRBJ2-3
length: 15
DNA: TGTGCCAGCAGACGGGGGAGGATTGTCACAGATACGCAGTATTTT
CDR3: CASRRGRIVTDTQYF

V: TRBV11-2
size: -
D: -
J: TRBJ2-7
length: 15
DNA: TGTGCCAGCAGCTTACACGGGAGCCCTACCTACGAGCAGTACTTC
CDR3: CASSLHGSPTYEQYF

V: TRBV28
size: many
D: -
J: TRBJ2-7
length: 12
DNA: TGTGCCAGCAGTACCCCCTCCTACGAGCAGTACTTC
CDR3: CASSTPSYEQYF

V: TRBV28
size: many
D: TRBD1
J: TRBJ1-6
length: 15
DNA: TGTGCCAGCAGTCCAACCGGACAGGGGAGTTCACCCCTCCACTTT
CDR3: CASSPTGQGSSPLHF

V: TRBV28
size: -
D: TRBD1
J: TRBJ1-6
length: 15
DNA: TGTGCCAGCAGTCGCAGGGGGCTGCCCCGAGGACCCCTCCACTTT
CDR3: CASSRRGLPRGPLHF

V: TRBV20-1
size: many
D: -
J: TRBJ2-1
length: 17
DNA: TGCAGTGCTAGAGTTTCAGTGCGGGGCTTTTCATACAATGAGCAGTTCTTC
CDR3: CSARVSVRGFSYNEQFF

V: TRBV28
size: many
D: TRBD2
J: TRBJ2-1
length: 15
DNA: TGTGCCAGCAGTTCAAGCGGGAGATCCTACAATGAGCAGTTCTTC
CDR3: CASSSSGRSYNEQFF

V: TRBV24-1
size: many
D: TRBD2
J: TRBJ2-3
length: 17
DNA: TGTGCCACCAGTGACGCCGGACTAGCGGCTAGCACAGATACGCAGTATTTT
CDR3: CATSDAGLAASTDTQYF

V: TRBV19
size: -
D: -
J: TRBJ2-3
length: 13
DNA: TGTGCCAGTAGACCACTCGTGACAGATACGCAGTATTTT
CDR3: CASRPLVTDTQYF

V: TRBV12-3/TRBV12-4
size: many
D: -
J: TRBJ2-7
length: 12
DNA: TGTGCCAGCAGTTTTGTGGGATACGAGCAGTACTTC
CDR3: CASSFVGYEQYF

V: TRBV20-1
size: once
D: -
J: TRBJ2-1
length: 14
DNA: TGCAGTGCCCTCCGGGACTCCTTGCTGAATGAGCAGTTCTTC
CDR3: CSALRDSLLNEQFF

V: TRBV3-1
size: -
D: TRBD2
J: TRBJ2-7
length: 17
DNA: TGTGCCAGCAGCCAAGATGGGAGACTAGCGGGAGCCTACGAGCAGTACTTC
CDR3: CASSQDGRLAGAYEQYF

V: TRBV20-1
size: once
D: TRBD2
J: TRBJ2-1
length: 15
DNA: TGCAGTGCTAGAGTGCGGGAGGTTACCTACAATGAGCAGTTCTTC
CDR3: CSARVREVTYNEQFF

V: TRBV7-9
size: few
D: -
J: TRBJ2-1
length: 16
DNA: TGTGCCAGCAGCCGTGGTTGGGGCGGCTCCTACAATGAGCAGTTCTTC
CDR3: CASSRGWGGSYNEQFF

V: TRBV6-1
size: -
D: TRBD2
J: TRBJ2-1
length: 17
DNA: TGTGCCAGCAGGGCCCCTAGCGGGAGGGGAGGGAACAATGAGCAGTTCTTC
CDR3: CASRAPSGRGGNNEQFF

V: TRBV13
size: many
D: -
J: TRBJ2-3
length: 14
DNA: TGTGCCAGCAGCTTTGGAGGGCAAGAAGATACGCAGTATTTT
CDR3: CASSFGGQEDTQYF

V: TRBV28
size: -
D: -
J: TRBJ2-1
length: 14
DNA: TGTGCCAGCACAGGAAAAGTGGGGAACAATGAGCAGTTCTTC
CDR3: CASTGKVGNNEQFF

V: TRBV6-9
size: many
D: -
J: TRBJ1-2
length: 21
DNA: TGTGCCAGCAGTCCAGGCCTTGGGCGTATGGGGTATCTTTATTTCAACTATGGCTACACCTTC
CDR3: CASSPGLGRMGYLYFNYGYTF